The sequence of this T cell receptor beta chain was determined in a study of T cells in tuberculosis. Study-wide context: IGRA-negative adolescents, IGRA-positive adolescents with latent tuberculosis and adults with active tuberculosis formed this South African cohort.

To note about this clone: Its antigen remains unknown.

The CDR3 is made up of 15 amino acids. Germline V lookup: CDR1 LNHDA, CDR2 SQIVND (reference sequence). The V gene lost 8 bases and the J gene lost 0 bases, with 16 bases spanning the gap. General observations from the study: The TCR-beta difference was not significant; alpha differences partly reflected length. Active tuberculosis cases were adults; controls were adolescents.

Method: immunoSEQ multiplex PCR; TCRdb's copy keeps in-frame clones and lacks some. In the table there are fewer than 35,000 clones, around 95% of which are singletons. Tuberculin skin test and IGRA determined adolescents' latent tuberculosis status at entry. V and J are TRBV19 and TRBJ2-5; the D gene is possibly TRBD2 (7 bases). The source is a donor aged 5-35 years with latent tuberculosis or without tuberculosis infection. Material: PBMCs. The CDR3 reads CASRRRGGHQETQYF. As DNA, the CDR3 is TGTGCCAGTCGGCGGAGGGGGGGACACCAAGAGACCCAGTACTTC.